The clone carrying this T cell receptor (beta chain) was seen only a few times. This sample was taken from a study of patients and donors after allogeneic stem cell transplantation. Each CDR3 protein gets one entry after TCRdb re-called the RT-PCR reads with MiXCR. The sample carries hundreds of thousands of distinct CDR3 sequences, roughly an eighth recorded once. This CDR3 spans 14 amino acids. The V gene lost 5 bases and the J gene lost 4 bases, with 14 bases spanning the gap. The V gene's germline CDR1 is SGHNT and CDR2 YENEEA. The genes are TRBV11-3 and TRBJ2-5, with a weak D call TRBD2 (5 bases). The source material was blood, either unsorted or a sorted T cell fraction (not recorded which). The TCR sequence derives from a human donor who was either an allogeneic HSCT recipient or a stem cell or donor lymphocyte infusion donor (not recorded which). It is not recorded whose cells these are; they may come from a transplant donor. The CDR3 is CASSPTRNAETQYF. The CDR3 bases are TGTGCCAGCAGCCCAACTAGGAATGCAGAGACCCAGTACTTC.